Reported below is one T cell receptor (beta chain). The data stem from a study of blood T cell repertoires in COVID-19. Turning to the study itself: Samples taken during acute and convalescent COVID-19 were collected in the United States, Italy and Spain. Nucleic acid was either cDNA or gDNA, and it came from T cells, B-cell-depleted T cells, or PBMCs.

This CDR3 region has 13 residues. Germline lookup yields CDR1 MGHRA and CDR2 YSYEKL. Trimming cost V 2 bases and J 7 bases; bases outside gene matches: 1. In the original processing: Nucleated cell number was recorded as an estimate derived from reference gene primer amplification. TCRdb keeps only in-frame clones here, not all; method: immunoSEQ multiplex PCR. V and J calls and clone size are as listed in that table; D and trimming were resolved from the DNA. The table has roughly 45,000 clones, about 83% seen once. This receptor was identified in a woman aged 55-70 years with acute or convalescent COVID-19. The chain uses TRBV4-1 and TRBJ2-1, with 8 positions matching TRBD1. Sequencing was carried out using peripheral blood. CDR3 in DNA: TGCGCCAGCAGCCAAACAGGGGGAAATGAGCAGTTCTTC. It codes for CASSQTGGNEQFF.